This TCR beta chain was recovered during a study of shared clonotypes between healthy human individuals. Study-level information: Two women and a few men aged 18 to 49 served as donors.

Trimming at V came to 6 bases and at J to 7 bases, leaving 13 bases not matched to a gene. The germline CDR1 and CDR2 sequences are MNHNS and SASEGT. The CDR3 is made up of 15 amino acids. The data were produced by immunoSEQ multiplex PCR, yet TCRdb's version contains in-frame clones alone and is incomplete. This sample yields about 490,000 clones, of which around 85% are seen a single time; about 13% belongs to the top ten. The V call is TRBV6-1, the J call TRBJ1-2, with 8 bases matching TRBD1. The TCR originated in a woman aged 40-49 years in good health. Some clones in this sample may be carry-over from other donors' samples. The sequencing input was PBMCs. DNA for the CDR3: TGTGCCAGCAGACCAAGACAGGGGTTGGTTACTGGCTACACCTTC. Encoded protein: CASRPRQGLVTGYTF.